The 14 T cell receptor beta chains listed next were all sequenced from one sample in a study of identical twins. TCRdb used MiXCR to reprocess the 5' RACE reads, holding one entry per CDR3 protein. The sample includes around 1.7 million distinct CDR3 sequences, around 33% of them seen just once. The sample was cord blood. The receptors originated from a newborn girl in good health.

This clonotype showed up just a few times. This chain connects TRBV20-1 to TRBJ2-5; 9 bases agree with TRBD1. The CDR3 has 15 amino acids. Losses at the gene ends were 3 bases for V and 4 bases for J; bases not matched to a gene: 9. Germline V gene data show CDR1 as DFQATT and CDR2 as SNEGSKA (reference sequence). CDR3 DNA sequence: TGCAGTGCTAGGCGGACAGGGGAGGGGGGAGAGACCCAGTACTTC. It specifies CSARRTGEGGETQYF.

V and J are TRBV10-3 and TRBJ2-2; unclear D gene. The CDR3 totals 15 residues. V lost 3 bases, J lost 2 bases, and 10 bases lay in between. Germline CDR1 ENHRY, CDR2 SYGVKD. The CDR3 region has the DNA TGTGCCATCAGTGACCTAGTGGCAAACACCGGGGAGCTGTTTTTT. This gives the protein CAISDLVANTGELFF.

The V gene is TRBV7-8, the J gene TRBJ2-3; 7 bases map to TRBD2. Trimming took 1 base from V and 2 from J; bases not matched to a gene: 12. Germline values: CDR1 SGHVS, CDR2 FQNEAQ. This CDR3 has 18 residues. For the CDR3, the DNA is TGTGCCAGCAGCTTAGGCACTAGCGACCCGGCCGTCACAGATACGCAGTATTTT. This encodes CASSLGTSDPAVTDTQYF.

V and J are TRBV28 and TRBJ2-3; 8 bases fit TRBD2. The CDR3 contains 15 residues. Germline values: CDR1 MDHEN, CDR2 SYDVKM. The V segment lost 10 bases and the J segment 2 bases; nucleotides outside the gene matches: 11. For the CDR3, the DNA is TGTGCCACGGGGGGGGGAAGTGGGGCCACAGATACGCAGTATTTT. This codes for CATGGGSGATDTQYF.

The J gene is TRBJ2-7, the V gene TRBV6-1, with 7 bases aligning to TRBD2. In germline, CDR1 is MNHNS, CDR2 SASEGT. This CDR3 region has 16 residues. The J segment lost 1 base and the V segment lost 2 bases, leaving 8 bases of the junction unmatched. In nucleotides, the CDR3 is TGTGCCAGCAGTGAACCATCCTTGGGGGGGTCCTACGAGCAGTACTTC. Its translation: CASSEPSLGGSYEQYF.

The V and J genes are TRBV20-1 and TRBJ2-7; 7 nucleotides line up with TRBD2. There are 14 residues in the CDR3. V was clipped by 1 base and J by 4 bases; unmatched bases: 7. Germline V gene data show CDR1 as DFQATT and CDR2 as SNEGSKA (reference sequence). The CDR3 spells CSARAGRARYEQYF. The CDR3 nucleotides read TGCAGTGCTAGAGCGGGGAGGGCCAGGTACGAGCAGTACTTC.

This clonotype was observed a few times. V is TRBV20-1 and J is TRBJ2-3; possibly TRBD2 for D (6 bases). The CDR3 contains 15 residues. V was shortened by 1 base and J by 2 bases, with 13 bases between the two germline ends. CDR1 is DFQATT and CDR2 is SNEGSKA in the germline V gene (reference sequence). The CDR3 DNA reads as TGCAGTGCTAGAGCCGGTAGCGGACCCACAGATACGCAGTATTTT. This translates into CSARAGSGPTDTQYF.

In this sample, this clonotype turned up many times. The chain is built from TRBV4-2 and TRBJ1-4; 9 bases fit TRBD1. The V gene's germline CDR1 is LGHNA and CDR2 YNFKEQ. The CDR3 runs 14 residues. The trim removed 3 bases at V and 8 bases at J, leaving 4 bases unmatched. The CDR3: CASSHDRGVEKLFF. The CDR3 nucleotides are TGTGCCAGCAGCCACGACAGGGGGGTCGAAAAACTGTTTTTT.

Note on this clonotype: Mismatch with germline at one junction end may stem from a read error. The chain recombines TRBV7-7 with TRBJ2-7; 7 bases match TRBD2. This CDR3 region has 15 residues. CDR1 and CDR2 from the germline V gene are SSHAT and FNYEAQ (reference sequence). CDR3: CASSQRLASYNEQYF. The CDR3 coding sequence is TGTGCTAGCAGCCAAAGACTAGCTTCCTACAATGAGCAGTACTTC. The whole variable domain, filled in from reference TRBV7-7 and TRBJ2-7, reads GAGVSQSPRYKVTKRGQDVTLRCDPISSHATLYWYQQALGQGPEFLTYFNYEAQPDKSGLPSDRFSAERPEGSISTLTIQRTEQRDSAMYRCASSQRLASYNEQYFGPGTRLTVT.

This clonotype was detected only a few times. V is TRBV5-1 and J is TRBJ2-3, with 8 bases fitting TRBD2. Germline V gene lookup returns CDR1 SGHRS and CDR2 YFSETQ. V gave up 2 bases and J gave up 2 bases; unmatched junction bases: 4. The length of the CDR3 is 15 residues. The CDR3 DNA follows: TGCGCCAGCAGCTTTAGCGGGGCCGTCACAGATACGCAGTATTTT. This translates into CASSFSGAVTDTQYF. Drawing the rest from reference TRBV5-1 and TRBJ2-3, the complete variable domain is KAGVTQTPRYLIKTRGQQVTLSCSPISGHRSVSWYQQTPGQGLQFLFEYFSETQRNKGNFPGRFSGRQFSNSRSEMNVSTLELGDSALYLCASSFSGAVTDTQYFGPGTRLTVL.

CDR3 region: CASRFCPFPTDHYEQYF. In nucleotides, the CDR3 is TGTGCCAGCAGGTTCTGTCCCTTCCCTACTGACCACTACGAGCAGTACTTC. The rearrangement links TRBV12-3 or TRBV12-4 to TRBJ2-7; D not resolved. This CDR3 has 17 residues. V was trimmed by 6 bases and J by 3 bases, leaving 24 bases between them.

The chain links TRBV5-1 to TRBJ2-3, with D possibly matching TRBD2 (6 bases). Germline CDR1 is SGHRS and CDR2 is YFSETQ. Trimming stripped 4 bases from V and 11 bases from J, with 14 bases between. This CDR3 is built from 12 residues. The CDR3 sequence is CASSRGAGWQYF. The CDR3 nucleotides are TGCGCCAGCAGCCGCGGGGCAGGTTGGCAGTATTTT.

This clonotype appeared a few times. The V and J genes are TRBV5-1 and TRBJ2-7, with a tentative D call TRBD2 (6 bases). Germline-derived CDR1 and CDR2 are SGHRS and YFSETQ. This CDR3 is 16 amino acids long. Trimming took off 0 bases at V and 1 base at J, with 14 bases between the two ends. The DNA for the CDR3 is TGCGCCAGCAGCTTGGCTCGGGTTAGCGGATCCTACGAGCAGTACTTC. It specifies CASSLARVSGSYEQYF.

This clonotype came up a few times. The J gene is TRBJ2-1, the V gene TRBV5-1; D gene ambiguous. V lost 4 bases to trimming and J lost 2 bases, with 16 bases between them. The CDR3 consists of 16 residues. CDR1 and CDR2 (germline): SGHRS, YFSETQ. DNA of the CDR3: TGCGCCAGCAGCCTAGTCTTGAATTGGGCCTACAATGAGCAGTTCTTC. Translation: CASSLVLNWAYNEQFF.